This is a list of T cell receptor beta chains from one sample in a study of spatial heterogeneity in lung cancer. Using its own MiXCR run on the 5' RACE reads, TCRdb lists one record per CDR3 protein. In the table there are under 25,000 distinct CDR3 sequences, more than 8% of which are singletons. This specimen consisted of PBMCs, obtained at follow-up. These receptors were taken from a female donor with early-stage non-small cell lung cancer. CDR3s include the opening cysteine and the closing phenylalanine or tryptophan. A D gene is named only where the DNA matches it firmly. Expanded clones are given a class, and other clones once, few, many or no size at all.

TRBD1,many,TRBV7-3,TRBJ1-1,CASSFGTAGEAFF,TGTGCCAGCAGCTTTGGGACAGCCGGTGAAGCTTTCTTT
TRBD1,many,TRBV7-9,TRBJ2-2,CASSRGTGGATGELFF,TGTGCCAGCAGCAGAGGGACAGGGGGCGCGACCGGGGAGCTGTTTTTT
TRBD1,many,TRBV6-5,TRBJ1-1,CASRAQGALGSTEAFF,TGTGCCAGCAGGGCACAGGGGGCGTTAGGAAGCACTGAAGCTTTCTTT
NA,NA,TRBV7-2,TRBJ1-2,CASSSQGINYGYTF,TGTGCCAGCAGCTCGCAGGGGATTAACTATGGCTACACCTTC
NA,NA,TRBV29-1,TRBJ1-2,CSVAAVYGYTF,TGCAGCGTTGCCGCGGTGTATGGCTACACCTTC
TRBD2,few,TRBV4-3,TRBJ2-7,CASSRGLAGTYEQYF,TGCGCCAGCAGCCGTGGACTAGCGGGAACATACGAGCAGTACTTC
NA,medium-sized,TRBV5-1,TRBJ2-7,CASTRDTTYEQYF,TGCGCCAGCACCCGGGACACGACCTACGAGCAGTACTTC
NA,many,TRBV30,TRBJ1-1,CAWGKQAANTEAFF,TGTGCCTGGGGGAAACAGGCGGCCAACACTGAAGCTTTCTTT
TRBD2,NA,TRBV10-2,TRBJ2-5,CASSESEGLAVRETQYF,TGCGCCAGCAGTGAGTCCGAAGGACTAGCGGTCCGAGAGACCCAGTACTTC
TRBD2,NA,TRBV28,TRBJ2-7,CASSPGTSGSYEQYF,TGTGCCAGCAGCCCTGGGACTAGCGGGAGTTACGAGCAGTACTTC
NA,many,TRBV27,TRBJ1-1,CASSRAMNTEAFF,TGTGCCAGCAGTAGGGCGATGAACACTGAAGCTTTCTTT
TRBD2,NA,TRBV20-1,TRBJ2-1,CSATGTSGRALREQFF,TGCAGTGCTACCGGGACTAGCGGGAGGGCCCTCAGGGAGCAGTTCTTC
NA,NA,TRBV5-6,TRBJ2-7,CASSLEEDYEQYF,TGTGCCAGCAGCTTGGAGGAAGACTACGAGCAGTACTTC
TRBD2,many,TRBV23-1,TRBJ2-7,CASSLKREGPYEQYF,TGCGCCAGCAGTCTTAAGCGGGAGGGCCCGTACGAGCAGTACTTC
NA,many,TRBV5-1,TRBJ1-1,CASSISAGRRNREAFF,TGCGCCAGCAGCATAAGTGCGGGACGGAGAAATCGTGAAGCTTTCTTT
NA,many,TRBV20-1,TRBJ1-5,CSAPLRGHSDQPQHF,TGCAGTGCCCCACTTCGTGGGCACTCTGATCAGCCCCAGCATTTT
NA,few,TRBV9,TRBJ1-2,CASSVDGAPRDGYTF,TGTGCCAGCAGCGTAGACGGGGCGCCTAGAGATGGCTACACCTTC
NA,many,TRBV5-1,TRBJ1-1,CASSLDLSKRNTEAFF,TGCGCCAGCAGCTTGGATTTGAGTAAAAGGAACACTGAAGCTTTCTTT
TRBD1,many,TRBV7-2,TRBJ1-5,CASSSQGGQPQHF,TGTGCCAGCAGCTCTCAGGGGGGTCAGCCCCAGCATTTT
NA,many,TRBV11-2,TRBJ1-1,CASSLGGIEAFF,TGTGCCAGCAGCTTAGGGGGAATTGAAGCTTTCTTT
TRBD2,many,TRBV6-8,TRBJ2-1,CASSWKSGGDNEQFF,TGTGCCAGCAGTTGGAAGAGCGGGGGGGACAATGAGCAGTTCTTC
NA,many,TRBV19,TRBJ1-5,CASRRTGNSNQPQHF,TGTGCCAGTAGGCGAACAGGGAATAGCAATCAGCCCCAGCATTTT
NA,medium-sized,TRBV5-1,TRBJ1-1,CASSFSGRDTEAFF,TGCGCCAGCAGCTTCAGTGGACGGGACACTGAAGCTTTCTTT
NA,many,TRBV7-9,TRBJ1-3,CASSSNRDALGNTIYF,TGTGCCAGCAGCTCAAACCGGGACGCCCTCGGAAACACCATATATTTT
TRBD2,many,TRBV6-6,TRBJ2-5,CASSRRLAGGQETQYF,TGTGCCAGCAGCCGCCGACTAGCGGGAGGGCAAGAGACCCAGTACTTC
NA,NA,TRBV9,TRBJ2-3,CASSVGSGQSTDTQYF,TGTGCCAGCAGCGTAGGGTCCGGTCAAAGCACAGATACGCAGTATTTT
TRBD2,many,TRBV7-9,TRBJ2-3,CASSLSSTSGRAKDTQYF,TGTGCCAGCAGCTTATCTTCGACTAGCGGGAGGGCCAAAGATACGCAGTATTTT
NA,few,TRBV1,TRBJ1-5,CTSSQEPGHNQPQHF,TGCACCAGCAGCCAAGAACCGGGACACAATCAGCCCCAGCATTTT
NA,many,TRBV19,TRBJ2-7,CASSPLDSSYEQHF,TGTGCCAGTAGTCCCTTGGACTCCTCCTACGAGCAGCACTTC
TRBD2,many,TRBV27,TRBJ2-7,CASSTRGGYEQYF,TGTGCCAGCAGTACCCGGGGGGGCTACGAGCAGTACTTC
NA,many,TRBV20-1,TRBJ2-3,CSASGSSTDTQYF,TGCAGTGCTAGCGGCTCTAGCACAGATACGCAGTATTTT
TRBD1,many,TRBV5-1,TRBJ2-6,CASSPGQGARTRGANVLTF,TGCGCCAGCAGCCCCGGACAGGGGGCGCGGACAAGAGGGGCCAACGTCCTGACTTTC
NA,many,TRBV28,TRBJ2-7,CASALFRDGAYEQYF,TGTGCCAGCGCCCTTTTCAGGGATGGGGCCTACGAGCAGTACTTC
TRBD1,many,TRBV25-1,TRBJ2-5,CASSESSQGARETQYF,TGTGCCAGCAGTGAATCGAGCCAGGGGGCTCGAGAGACCCAGTACTTC
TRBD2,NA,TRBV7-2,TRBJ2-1,CASSSRLAGGRNEQFF,TGTGCCAGCAGCTCCCGTTTAGCGGGAGGGAGAAATGAGCAGTTCTTC
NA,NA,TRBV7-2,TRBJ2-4,CASSFDSLAKNIQYF,TGTGCCAGCAGCTTTGACAGCTTAGCCAAAAACATTCAGTACTTC
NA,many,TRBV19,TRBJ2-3,CASSIGVSGTDTQYF,TGTGCCAGTAGTATAGGGGTGTCTGGCACAGATACGCAGTATTTT
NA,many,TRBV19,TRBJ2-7,CASVGISGRGIPYEQYF,TGTGCCTCAGTAGGAATATCAGGACGGGGGATTCCCTACGAGCAGTACTTC
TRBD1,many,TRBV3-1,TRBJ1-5,CASSPSGTGYREPQHF,TGTGCCAGCAGCCCGTCCGGGACAGGGTATAGGGAGCCCCAGCATTTT
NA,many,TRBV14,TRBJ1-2,CASSQDQFQGYTF,TGTGCCAGCAGCCAAGATCAATTTCAAGGCTACACCTTC
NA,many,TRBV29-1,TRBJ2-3,CSVERGSTDTQYF,TGCAGCGTTGAACGCGGCAGCACAGATACGCAGTATTTT
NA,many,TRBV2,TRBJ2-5,CASVGGAQETQYF,TGTGCCAGCGTGGGGGGCGCGCAGGAGACCCAGTACTTC
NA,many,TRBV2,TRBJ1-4,CASNPRPGGEKLFF,TGTGCCAGCAACCCCCGTCCCGGCGGGGAAAAACTGTTTTTT
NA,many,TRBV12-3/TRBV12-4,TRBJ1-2,CASSLTADGYTF,TGTGCCAGCAGTTTGACAGCCGATGGCTACACCTTC
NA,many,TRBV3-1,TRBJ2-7,CASSGSPTFEQYF,TGTGCCAGTTCGGGATCCCCTACGTTCGAGCAGTACTTC
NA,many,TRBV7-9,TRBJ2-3,CASILGLSTDTQYF,TGTGCCAGCATCCTGGGGCTTAGCACAGATACGCAGTATTTT